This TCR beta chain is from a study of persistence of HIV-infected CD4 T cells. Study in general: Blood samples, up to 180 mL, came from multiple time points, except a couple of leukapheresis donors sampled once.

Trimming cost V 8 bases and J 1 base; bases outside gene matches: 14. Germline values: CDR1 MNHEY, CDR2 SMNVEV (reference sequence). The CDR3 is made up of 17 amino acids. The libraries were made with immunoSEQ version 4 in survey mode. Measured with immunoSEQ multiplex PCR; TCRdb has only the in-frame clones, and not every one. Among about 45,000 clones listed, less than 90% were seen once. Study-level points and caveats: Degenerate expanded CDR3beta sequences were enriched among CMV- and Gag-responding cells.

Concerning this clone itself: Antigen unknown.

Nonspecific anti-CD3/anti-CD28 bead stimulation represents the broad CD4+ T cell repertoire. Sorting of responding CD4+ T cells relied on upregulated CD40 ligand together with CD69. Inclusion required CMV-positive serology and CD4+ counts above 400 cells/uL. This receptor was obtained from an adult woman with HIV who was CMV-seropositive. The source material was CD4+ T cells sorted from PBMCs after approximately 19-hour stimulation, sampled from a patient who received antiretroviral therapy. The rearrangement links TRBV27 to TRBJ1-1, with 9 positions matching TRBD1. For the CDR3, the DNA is TGTGCCAGCGGCCGTCTGTTACAGGGGGCTTCGAACACTGAAGCTTTCTTT. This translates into CASGRLLQGASNTEAFF.